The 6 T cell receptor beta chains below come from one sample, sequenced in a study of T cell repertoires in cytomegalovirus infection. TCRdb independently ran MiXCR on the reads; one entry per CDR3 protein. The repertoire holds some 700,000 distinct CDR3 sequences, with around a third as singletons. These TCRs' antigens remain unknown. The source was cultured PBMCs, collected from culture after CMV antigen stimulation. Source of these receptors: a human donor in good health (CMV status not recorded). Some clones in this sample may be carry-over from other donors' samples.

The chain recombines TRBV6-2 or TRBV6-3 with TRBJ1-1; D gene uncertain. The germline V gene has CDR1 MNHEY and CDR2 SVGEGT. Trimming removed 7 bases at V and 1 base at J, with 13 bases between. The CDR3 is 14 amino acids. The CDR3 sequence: CASTLFEGNTEAFF. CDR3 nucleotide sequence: TGTGCCAGCACTCTTTTCGAGGGGAACACTGAAGCTTTCTTT.

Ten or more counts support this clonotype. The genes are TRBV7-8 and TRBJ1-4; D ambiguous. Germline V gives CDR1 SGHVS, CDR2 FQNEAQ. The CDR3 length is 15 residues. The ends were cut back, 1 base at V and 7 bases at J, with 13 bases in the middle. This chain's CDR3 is CASSLDSVRAEKLFF. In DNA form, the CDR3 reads TGTGCCAGCAGCTTAGATTCGGTCAGAGCTGAAAAACTGTTTTTT.

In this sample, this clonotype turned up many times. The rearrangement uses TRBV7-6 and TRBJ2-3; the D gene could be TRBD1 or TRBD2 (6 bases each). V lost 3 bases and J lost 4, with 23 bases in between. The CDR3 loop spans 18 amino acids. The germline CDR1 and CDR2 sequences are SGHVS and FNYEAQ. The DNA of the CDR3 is TGTGCCAGCAGCTTGAGATTCGAAGTGGGGGGCTCGGCAGATACGCAGTATTTT. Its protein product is CASSLRFEVGGSADTQYF.

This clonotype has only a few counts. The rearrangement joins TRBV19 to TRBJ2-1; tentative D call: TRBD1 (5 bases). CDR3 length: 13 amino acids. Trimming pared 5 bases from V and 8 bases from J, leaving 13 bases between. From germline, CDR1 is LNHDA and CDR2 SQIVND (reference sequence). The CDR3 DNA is TGTGCCAGTAGTCTCAGAGAAGGGGATGAGCAGTTCTTC. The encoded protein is CASSLREGDEQFF.

The CDR3 DNA reads TGTGCCAGCAGTTTAAACGGGAGGGGGACTGAAGCTTTCTTT. This gives the protein CASSLNGRGTEAFF. The J gene is TRBJ1-1, the V gene TRBV27, with D perhaps TRBD1 (6 bases). The CDR3 spans 14 residues. The V and J ends lost 2 bases and 5 bases respectively, with 12 bases between them. Germline V CDR1 and CDR2: MNHEY, SMNVEV (reference sequence).

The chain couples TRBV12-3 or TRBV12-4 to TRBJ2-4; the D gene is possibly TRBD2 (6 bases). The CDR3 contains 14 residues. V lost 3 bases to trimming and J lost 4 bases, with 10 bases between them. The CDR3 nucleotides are TGTGCCAGCAGTTTCAGACTAGAAAAAAACATTCAGTACTTC. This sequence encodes CASSFRLEKNIQYF.